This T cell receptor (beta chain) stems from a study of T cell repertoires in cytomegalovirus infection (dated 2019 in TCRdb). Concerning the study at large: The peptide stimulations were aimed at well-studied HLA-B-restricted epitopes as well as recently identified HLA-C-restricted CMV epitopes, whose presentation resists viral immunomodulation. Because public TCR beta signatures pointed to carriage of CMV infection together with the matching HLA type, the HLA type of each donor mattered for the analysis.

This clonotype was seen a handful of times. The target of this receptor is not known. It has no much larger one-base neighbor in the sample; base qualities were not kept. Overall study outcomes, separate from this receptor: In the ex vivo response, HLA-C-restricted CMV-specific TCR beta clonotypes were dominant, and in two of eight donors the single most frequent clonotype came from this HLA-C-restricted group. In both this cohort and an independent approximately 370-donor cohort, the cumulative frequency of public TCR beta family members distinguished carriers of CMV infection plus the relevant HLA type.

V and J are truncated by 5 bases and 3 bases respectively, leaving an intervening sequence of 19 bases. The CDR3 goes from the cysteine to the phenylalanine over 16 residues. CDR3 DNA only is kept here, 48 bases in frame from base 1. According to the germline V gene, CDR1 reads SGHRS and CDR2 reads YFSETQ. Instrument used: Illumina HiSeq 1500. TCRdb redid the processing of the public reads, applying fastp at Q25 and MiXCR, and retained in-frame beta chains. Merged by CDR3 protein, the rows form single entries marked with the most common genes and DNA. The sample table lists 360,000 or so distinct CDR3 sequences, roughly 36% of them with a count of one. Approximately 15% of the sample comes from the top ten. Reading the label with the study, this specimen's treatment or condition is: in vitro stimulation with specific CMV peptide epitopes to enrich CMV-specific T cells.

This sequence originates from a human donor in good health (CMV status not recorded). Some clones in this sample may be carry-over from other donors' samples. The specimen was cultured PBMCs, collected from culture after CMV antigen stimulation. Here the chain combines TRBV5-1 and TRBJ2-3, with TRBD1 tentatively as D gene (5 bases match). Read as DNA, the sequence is TGCGCCAGCAGAAGGGGTGGGGCGGTCCGGACAGATACGCAGTATTTT. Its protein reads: CASRRGGAVRTDTQYF.